This T cell receptor (beta chain) originates from a study of T cell repertoires in ileal Crohn's disease. Study in general: Postoperative therapy was given to about half: around eleven thiopurines, about 20 anti-TNF agents. Study-wide findings and caveats: Active smokers at surgery had more clonal expansions than non-smokers.

Per sample, 400 to 550 nanograms of biopsy DNA were TCRB immunosequenced. Measured with immunoSEQ multiplex PCR; TCRdb has only the in-frame clones, and not every one. The sample consists of around 8,800 clones, around three quarters of them appearing once. Adults with ileal or ileocolonic Crohn's disease and an indication for resection were eligible. This clone was recorded a few times. Antigen unknown. The origin of this receptor is an adult with Crohn's disease. Sequencing was carried out using ileal tissue.

In nucleotides, the CDR3 is TGTGCCAGTAGTATATGGGGGACTAGCGGAGAGACCCAGTACTTC. As protein: CASSIWGTSGETQYF. The rearrangement uses TRBV19 and TRBJ2-5; 11 bases are shared with TRBD2. The CDR3 extends over 15 amino acids. Per germline, CDR1 LNHDA and CDR2 SQIVND (reference sequence). After removal of 2 bases from V and 4 bases from J, the junction contained 3 bases not matched to a gene.